The 15 T cell receptor beta chains in this list originate from one sample, sequenced in a study of T cells in Graves' hyperthyroidism and ophthalmopathy. From RNA transcripts, TCR beta CDR3 regions were amplified. Primed by the HTBI set, a first-round RT-PCR was run on the TCR CDR3. TCRdb re-called the multiplex PCR reads with MiXCR, one entry per CDR3 protein. Here the sample spans about 98,000 distinct CDR3 sequences, 35% to 50% being singletons. Sequenced: peripheral blood or thyroid tissue (not recorded which). These receptor sequences come from a woman in her 30s with Graves' hyperthyroidism.

This clonotype was detected ten times or more. CDR3 loop: CSAGPYEQYF. As DNA, the CDR3 is TGCAGTGCTGGCCCCTACGAGCAGTACTTC. V and J are TRBV20-1 and TRBJ2-7; unclear D gene. Trimming pared 5 bases from V and 2 bases from J, leaving 4 bases between. The germline V gene has CDR1 DFQATT and CDR2 SNEGSKA (reference sequence). This CDR3 spans 10 amino acids.

The sample holds many counts of this clonotype. The CDR3 region is CASGGANVLTF. CDR3 coding DNA: TGTGCCAGCGGTGGGGCCAACGTCCTGACTTTC. The chain is built from TRBV25-1 and TRBJ2-6; D is unclear. The CDR3 loop spans 11 amino acids. CDR1 and CDR2 (germline): MGHDK, SYGVNS. With 8 bases removed from V and 3 bases from J, the gap between germline ends came to 2 bases.

This chain uses TRBV20-1 with TRBJ2-7; possible D gene TRBD2, 5 bases. V was trimmed by 3 bases and J by 3 bases, leaving 12 bases between them. Germline V CDR1 and CDR2: DFQATT, SNEGSKA (reference sequence). CDR3 length: 13 amino acids. The CDR3 protein is CSASSAEFYEQYF. The CDR3 nucleotides are TGCAGTGCTAGTAGCGCAGAGTTCTACGAGCAGTACTTC.

This clonotype has at least ten counts. V usage is TRBV19 and J usage is TRBJ1-2; possible D gene TRBD1, 6 bases. Trimming took 5 bases from V and 4 from J, leaving 14 bases between them. The CDR3 totals 14 residues. CDR1 and CDR2 from the germline V gene are LNHDA and SQIVND (reference sequence). The CDR3 spells CASSARGFGYGYTF. CDR3 sequence (DNA): TGTGCCAGTAGTGCGAGGGGGTTCGGCTATGGCTACACCTTC.

This rearrangement joins TRBV9 to TRBJ1-1; no definite D call. Germline V CDR1 and CDR2: SGDLS, YYNGEE. The CDR3 is 15 residues long. V was trimmed by 2 bases and J by 2 bases, leaving 13 bases between them. The CDR3 region has the DNA TGTGCCAGCAGCGTGGGAATTGCAGCAAACACTGAAGCTTTCTTT. This sequence encodes CASSVGIAANTEAFF.

This clonotype appeared many times. V gene TRBV7-3 combines with J gene TRBJ1-6, with D unclear. Germline V gene lookup returns CDR1 SGHTA and CDR2 FQGTGA. Between the trimmed V and J ends, which lost 3 bases and 7 bases, there was a span of 10 bases. This CDR3 region has 14 residues. The CDR3 sequence: CASSFGQLNSPLHF. CDR3 coding DNA: TGTGCCAGCAGCTTCGGGCAGTTAAATTCACCCCTCCACTTT. The full variable domain, with the rest looked up from reference TRBV7-3 and TRBJ1-6, is GAGVSQTPSNKVTEKGKYVELRCDPISGHTALYWYRQSLGQGPEFLIYFQGTGAADDSGLPNDRFFAVRPEGSVSTLKIQRTERGDSAVYLCASSFGQLNSPLHFGNGTRLTVT.

Comments on this clonotype: A much larger clone differs from this one at a single base, so this may be a read error. The gene calls are TRBV28 and TRBJ2-2; D not resolved. Germline V gene data show CDR1 as MDHEN and CDR2 as SYDVKM. Deletions cut 8 bases from V and 1 base from J, with 11 bases between. The CDR3 spans 14 residues. CDR3 nucleotide sequence: TGTGCCAGCGTGATCCTGAAGAACACCGGGGAGCTGTTTTTT. As protein: CASVILKNTGELFF.

Regarding this clonotype: Lacking the conserved final phenylalanine or tryptophan, this CDR3 likely reflects a read error. V and J are TRBV20-1 and TRBJ2-7; 9 positions match TRBD2. The CDR3 runs 13 residues. V dropped 2 bases and J dropped 6; count of bases not matched to a gene: 5. Germline V CDR1 and CDR2: DFQATT, SNEGSKA (reference sequence). CDR3 in amino acids: CSARRLAGLEQYS. In nucleotides, the CDR3 is TGCAGTGCTAGACGGCTAGCGGGACTCGAGCAGTACTCC.

There are many counts of this clonotype. J is TRBJ1-1 and V is TRBV12-3 or TRBV12-4; possible D gene TRBD1, 5 bases. CDR3 length equals 13 residues. The V and J ends lost 3 bases and 1 base respectively, with 6 bases between them. In DNA form, the CDR3 reads TGTGCCAGCAGTTTCGGGGCGAACACTGAAGCTTTCTTT. Translating it yields CASSFGANTEAFF.

This clonotype was detected many times. The V call is TRBV6-6, the J call TRBJ1-1; the match to TRBD1 covers 9 bases. Germline trimming cut 2 bases from V and 5 bases from J; bases unmatched to any gene: 9. This CDR3 region has 16 residues. CDR1 MNHNY and CDR2 SVGAGI come from the germline V gene (reference sequence). In nucleotides, the CDR3 is TGTGCCAGCAGTTACACCCCGGGACAGGGTGTAACTGAAGCTTTCTTT. Residues: CASSYTPGQGVTEAFF.

The chain couples TRBV7-9 to TRBJ2-7; D is possibly TRBD1 (6 bases). The CDR3 sequence is 15 residues long. Germline CDR1 reads SEHNR; CDR2 reads FQNEAQ (reference sequence). V shed 5 bases and J shed 3 bases, with 17 bases lying between them. CDR3 coding DNA: TGTGCCAGCAGCGCAACCCCGGACAGCATCTACGAGCAGTACTTC. Its translation: CASSATPDSIYEQYF.

Of note for this clonotype: An end of the junction differs from the germline gene, which may be a read error. The V call is TRBV4-1, the J call TRBJ2-7, with 9 bases lining up with TRBD2. This CDR3 spans 17 amino acids. CDR1 is MGHRA and CDR2 is YSYEKL in the germline V gene. The CDR3 protein is CASSQDLGVAGDYEQYF. The CDR3 region has the DNA TGTGCCAGCAGCCAAGATCTTGGGGTAGCGGGAGATTACGAGCAGTACTTC.

In this sample, this clonotype turned up many times. The chain combines TRBV10-3 with TRBJ1-2; D remains unclear. The CDR3 spans 12 residues. V was pared by 3 bases and J by 4 bases, with 6 bases between. Germline V gives CDR1 ENHRY, CDR2 SYGVKD. CDR3 sequence reads: CAISEPAYGYTF. CDR3 in DNA: TGTGCCATCAGTGAACCAGCCTATGGCTACACCTTC.

V gene TRBV29-1 combines with J gene TRBJ2-5, with D possibly being TRBD1 (6 bases). CDR1 and CDR2 from the germline V gene are SQVTM and ANQGSEA. The ends were cut back, 4 bases at V and 5 bases at J, with 8 bases in the middle. The CDR3 has 11 amino acids. DNA of the CDR3: TGCAGCGTTGGGCAGGGGGAGACCCAGTACTTC. Residues: CSVGQGETQYF.

This clonotype was counted many times. The chain couples TRBV7-3 to TRBJ2-2; weak D call: TRBD2 (6 bases). Trimming removed 1 base at V and 8 bases at J, with 14 bases between. This CDR3 comprises 15 residues. Germline V gene sequence: CDR1 SGHTA, CDR2 FQGTGA. The CDR3, as DNA: TGTGCCAGCAGCTTAATGGGGGGATCGCCAGGGGAGCTGTTTTTT. It yields the protein CASSLMGGSPGELFF.